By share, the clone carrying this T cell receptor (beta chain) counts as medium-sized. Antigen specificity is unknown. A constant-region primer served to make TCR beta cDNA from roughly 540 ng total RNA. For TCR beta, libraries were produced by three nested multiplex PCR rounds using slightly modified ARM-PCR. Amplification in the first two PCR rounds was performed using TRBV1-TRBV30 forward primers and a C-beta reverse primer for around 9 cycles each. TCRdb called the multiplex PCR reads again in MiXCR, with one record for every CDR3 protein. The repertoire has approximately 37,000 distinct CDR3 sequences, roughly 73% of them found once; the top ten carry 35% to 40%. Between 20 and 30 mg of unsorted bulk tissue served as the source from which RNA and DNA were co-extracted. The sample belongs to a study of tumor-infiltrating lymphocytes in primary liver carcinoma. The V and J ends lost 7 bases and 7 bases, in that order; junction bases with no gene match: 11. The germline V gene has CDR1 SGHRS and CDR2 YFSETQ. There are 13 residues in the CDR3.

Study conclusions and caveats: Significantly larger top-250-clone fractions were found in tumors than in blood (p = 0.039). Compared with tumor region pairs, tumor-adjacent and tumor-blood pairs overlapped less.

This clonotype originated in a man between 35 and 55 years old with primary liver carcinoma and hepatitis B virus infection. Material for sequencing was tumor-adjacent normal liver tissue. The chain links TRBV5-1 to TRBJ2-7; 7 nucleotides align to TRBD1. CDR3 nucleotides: TGCGCCAGCCGACAGGGAGCTGGATGGGAGCAGTACTTC. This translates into CASRQGAGWEQYF.